These 27 T cell receptor beta chains were all obtained from the same sample, sequenced in a study of T cells in Graves' hyperthyroidism and ophthalmopathy. RNA transcripts gave rise to amplified TCR beta CDR3 regions. The study used the HTBI primer set for a first-round RT-PCR of the TCR CDR3. Each CDR3 protein is one row after TCRdb ran MiXCR on the multiplex PCR reads. The sample records hundreds of thousands of distinct CDR3 sequences, roughly 14% being singletons. Sequencing was done on a sample of blood. The receptors stem from a woman aged 40 to 49 with Graves' ophthalmopathy.

This rearrangement joins TRBV19 to TRBJ2-4; possibly TRBD1 for D (6 bases). The CDR3 runs to 10 residues. CDR1 is LNHDA, CDR2 SQIVND, per germline (reference sequence). The V end lost 7 bases, the J end lost 9 bases, and 7 bases lay between the germline ends. The DNA of the CDR3 is TGTGCCAGTAAAGGGGGCATTCAGTACTTC. This codes for CASKGGIQYF.

J is TRBJ1-5 and V is TRBV18; D is possibly TRBD1 (6 bases). CDR3 length: 17 amino acids. Trimming cost V 6 bases and J 5 bases, with 23 bases left between them. CDR1 is KGHSH, CDR2 LQKENI, per germline. CDR3 in DNA: TGTGCCAGCTCTCACGGAGGGACAAGGGATCTTCATCAGCCCCAGCATTTT. It codes for CASSHGGTRDLHQPQHF.

This clonotype was seen ten or more times. This sequence joins TRBV28 and TRBJ2-7, with D tentatively TRBD1 (5 bases). Trimming took off 6 bases at V and 0 bases at J, with 18 bases between the two ends. Germline assignment: CDR1 MDHEN and CDR2 SYDVKM. The CDR3 loop spans 16 amino acids. CDR3 bases: TGTGCCAGCAGGACCGACAGACTCCTAAGCTCCTACGAGCAGTACTTC. This encodes CASRTDRLLSSYEQYF.

This clonotype showed up many times. The chain uses TRBV6-1 and TRBJ2-2; 12 nucleotides line up with TRBD2. The germline CDR1 and CDR2 sequences are MNHNS and SASEGT. Trimming took 7 bases from V and 0 from J; bases not matched to a gene: 3. This CDR3 is built from 16 residues. The CDR3 coding sequence is TGTGCCAGCATTGGGACTAGCGGGCCGAACACCGGGGAGCTGTTTTTT. Amino acid sequence: CASIGTSGPNTGELFF.

This clonotype was detected a few times. V is TRBV4-3 and J is TRBJ1-2, with TRBD1 matching 10 bases. CDR3 length equals 14 residues. Germline V gene sequence: CDR1 LGHNA, CDR2 YSLEER. The V segment lost 1 base and the J segment 8 bases; nucleotides outside the gene matches: 4. DNA for the CDR3: TGCGCCAGCAGCCAAGTAGGGACAGGGGACGGCTACACCTTC. Its translation is CASSQVGTGDGYTF.

This chain's CDR3 is CASSFQMGGAFYGYTF. CDR3 bases: TGTGCCAGCAGTTTTCAAATGGGGGGGGCCTTCTATGGCTACACCTTC. The rearrangement links TRBV28 to TRBJ1-2; D possibly corresponds to TRBD1 (6 bases). Germline V CDR1 and CDR2: MDHEN, SYDVKM. Trimming left V 3 bases short and J 4 bases short, with 18 bases between. The length of the CDR3 is 16 residues.

This clonotype was counted a few times. The chain uses TRBV11-1 and TRBJ2-7; D may be TRBD2 (5 bases). Germline loops: CDR1 SGHAT, CDR2 FQDESV (reference sequence). Trimming took off 1 base at V and 2 bases at J, with 12 bases between the two ends. This CDR3 is 15 amino acids long. The CDR3 loop reads CASSLVRDGPYEQYF. CDR3 nucleotide sequence: TGTGCCAGCAGCTTAGTTCGGGATGGACCCTACGAGCAGTACTTC.

This clonotype occurred many times. The J gene is TRBJ2-7, the V gene TRBV28; D possibly corresponds to TRBD2 (6 bases). This CDR3 is 16 amino acids long. CDR1 and CDR2 (germline): MDHEN, SYDVKM. Deletions cut 6 bases from V and 7 bases from J, with 25 bases between. CDR3 amino acids: CASSQVASPWAGEQYF. The CDR3 DNA is TGTGCCAGCAGCCAGGTTGCGAGTCCGTGGGCGGGGGAGCAGTACTTC.

J is TRBJ1-1 and V is TRBV18, with D possibly TRBD1 on 5 matching bases. V lost 1 base and J 0 bases, leaving 9 bases between the germline ends. Germline V lookup: CDR1 KGHSH, CDR2 LQKENI. This CDR3 region has 15 residues. The CDR3 spells CASSPQEDMNTEAFF. The CDR3 DNA reads as TGTGCCAGCTCACCACAAGAGGACATGAACACTGAAGCTTTCTTT.

This clonotype was detected many times. The chain couples TRBV6-2 or TRBV6-3 to TRBJ2-7, with D possibly TRBD2 on 5 matching bases. V was trimmed by 3 bases and J by 5 bases, leaving 14 bases between them. CDR3 size: 14 residues. The germline V gene has CDR1 MNHEY and CDR2 SVGEGT. The CDR3 protein is CASSYSLRGDEQYF. CDR3 DNA sequence: TGTGCCAGCAGTTATTCTCTCCGGGGAGACGAGCAGTACTTC.

This clonotype was seen repeatedly, ten times or more. The genes are TRBV29-1 and TRBJ1-2; TRBD1 matches at 7 bases. CDR3 length equals 15 residues. J gave up 3 bases and V 8 bases, and 15 bases lay outside the gene matches. Germline CDR1 and CDR2: SQVTM and ANQGSEA. The CDR3 loop is CSSATPGTVDYGYTF. CDR3 in DNA: TGCAGCTCTGCCACCCCCGGGACAGTCGACTATGGCTACACCTTC.

This clonotype appeared many times. This chain connects TRBV20-1 to TRBJ2-5; 7 bases fit TRBD2. Germline values: CDR1 DFQATT, CDR2 SNEGSKA (reference sequence). V lost 4 bases to trimming and J lost 5 bases; unmatched junction nucleotides: 4. The CDR3 has 12 residues. CDR3 sequence: CSATGGSETQYF. The CDR3 DNA follows: TGCAGTGCTACCGGCGGGAGTGAGACCCAGTACTTC.

This clonotype is a singleton in its sample. The J gene is TRBJ2-4, the V gene TRBV19, with 14 bases that match TRBD2. Germline V lookup: CDR1 LNHDA, CDR2 SQIVND (reference sequence). This CDR3 has 19 amino acids. Trimming at V came to 4 bases and at J to 0 bases, leaving 8 bases not matched to a gene. In nucleotides, the CDR3 is TGTGCCAGTAGTACGGGACTAGCGGGAGTTTTTGAAGCCAAAAACATTCAGTACTTC. Translation: CASSTGLAGVFEAKNIQYF.

This clonotype was recorded at least ten times. This chain links TRBV28 with TRBJ1-1; no reliable D call. Germline loops: CDR1 MDHEN, CDR2 SYDVKM. The CDR3 is made up of 16 amino acids. Trimming shortened V by 0 bases and J by 6 bases, and 17 bases separated the two germline ends. The CDR3, as DNA: TGTGCCAGCAGTTTATGGCACTTGTCGGGGAGTCCTGAAGCTTTCTTT. Its translation is CASSLWHLSGSPEAFF.

This clonotype was detected many times. The rearrangement uses TRBV28 and TRBJ1-5; D remains unclear. Germline lookup yields CDR1 MDHEN and CDR2 SYDVKM. The CDR3 sequence is 12 residues long. V shed 3 bases and J shed 4 bases, with 4 bases lying between them. CDR3 residues: CASSLMNQPQHF. As DNA, the CDR3 is TGTGCCAGCAGTTTGATGAATCAGCCCCAGCATTTT.

The count of this clonotype is one. The chain employs TRBV27 and TRBJ2-7, with 9 bases fitting TRBD2. V shed 6 bases, J shed 5 bases, and the junction held 2 bases outside the gene matches. The CDR3 totals 12 residues. The germline V gene has CDR1 MNHEY and CDR2 SMNVEV (reference sequence). CDR3 DNA sequence: TGTGCCAGCAGGCGGGGGGGCCACGAGCAGTACTTC. Protein sequence: CASRRGGHEQYF.

This clonotype was found a few times. This chain connects TRBV20-1 to TRBJ2-1, with 14 bases lining up with TRBD2. In germline, CDR1 is DFQATT, CDR2 SNEGSKA (reference sequence). Trimming took 4 bases from V and 10 from J; bases not matched to a gene: 15. The CDR3 length is 17 residues. CDR3 residues: CSATSSWTSGGSGEQFF. The CDR3 region has the DNA TGCAGTGCTACCAGCTCCTGGACTAGCGGGGGGTCAGGGGAGCAGTTCTTC.

J is TRBJ1-6 and V is TRBV10-3; D might be TRBD1 (5 bases). Germline V gene data show CDR1 as ENHRY and CDR2 as SYGVKD. Trimming stripped 10 bases from V and 5 bases from J, with 24 bases between. CDR3 length: 17 amino acids. The CDR3, as DNA: TGTGCCACCTCGAGTAGGCGGGGCTGGGCGAATAATTCACCCCTCCACTTT. Translated: CATSSRRGWANNSPLHF.

This clonotype was seen repeatedly, ten times or more. This sequence may be a read error, since a much larger clone differs from it by one base. The chain is built from TRBV28 and TRBJ1-2, with a tentative D call TRBD1 (5 bases). This CDR3 has 13 residues. Germline V CDR1 and CDR2: MDHEN, SYDVKM. V lost 6 bases to trimming and J lost 1 base, with 9 bases between them. CDR3 region: CASSPDINYGYTF. The CDR3 coding sequence is TGTGCCAGCAGCCCGGACATTAACTATGGCTACACCTTC.

This clonotype was detected only a few times. The chain links TRBV7-2 to TRBJ1-2; D gene uncertain. The germline V gene has CDR1 SGHTA and CDR2 FQGNSA. The V end lost 7 bases, the J end lost 6 bases, and 12 bases lay between the germline ends. This CDR3 is 12 amino acids long. The CDR3 loop is CASTHYSDGYTF. In DNA form, the CDR3 reads TGTGCCAGCACTCACTACTCCGATGGCTACACCTTC.

This clonotype was seen repeatedly, ten times or more. The genes are TRBV20-1 and TRBJ2-2; 7 bases match TRBD1. With 0 bases clipped from V and 6 bases from J, the junction kept 10 bases outside the gene matches. Germline CDR1 DFQATT, CDR2 SNEGSKA (reference sequence). This CDR3 is built from 16 residues. The CDR3 DNA is TGCAGTGCTAGAGATGCGATCAGCAGGGGGTCCGGGGAGCTGTTTTTT. Protein: CSARDAISRGSGELFF.

This clonotype was recorded at least ten times. The chain combines TRBV28 with TRBJ2-5, with D perhaps TRBD1 (6 bases). CDR1 is MDHEN and CDR2 is SYDVKM in the germline V gene. The length of the CDR3 is 14 residues. Between the trimmed V and J ends, which lost 6 bases and 2 bases, there was a span of 13 bases. The CDR3 sequence: CASSLIQGQETQYF. CDR3 in DNA: TGTGCCAGCAGCCTAATACAGGGACAAGAGACCCAGTACTTC.

V is TRBV5-4 and J is TRBJ2-5, with no clear D. Per germline, CDR1 SGHNT and CDR2 YYREEE (reference sequence). V was clipped by 0 bases and J by 5 bases, with 8 bases between them. The CDR3 covers 13 residues. In DNA form, the CDR3 reads TGTGCCAGCAGCTTGGGCCAGTTCGAGACCCAGTACTTC. Protein sequence: CASSLGQFETQYF.

This clonotype was observed many times. The chain combines TRBV9 with TRBJ2-7; the D call may be TRBD1 or TRBD2 (5 bases each). The V end was cut by 0 bases, the J end by 5 bases, with 9 bases between. This CDR3 comprises 13 residues. Germline CDR1 reads SGDLS; CDR2 reads YYNGEE. The chain's CDR3 is CASSVELGDEQYF. The CDR3 nucleotides read TGTGCCAGCAGCGTAGAATTGGGGGACGAGCAGTACTTC.

The chain combines TRBV6-1 with TRBJ2-2, with TRBD1 matching 9 bases. CDR3 length: 16 amino acids. The J segment lost 7 bases and the V segment lost 7 bases, leaving 13 bases of the junction unmatched. Germline V gene data show CDR1 as MNHNS and CDR2 as SASEGT. CDR3 residues: CASKGPGQGIIGELFF. In DNA, the CDR3 is TGTGCCAGCAAGGGACCGGGACAGGGCATTATCGGGGAGCTGTTTTTT.

V gene TRBV11-2 combines with J gene TRBJ2-2; maybe TRBD2 (5 bases). V shed 4 bases and J shed 6 bases, with 18 bases lying between them. CDR3 length: 16 residues. Germline V gene lookup returns CDR1 SGHAT and CDR2 FQNNGV. As DNA, the CDR3 is TGTGCCAGCAGCTATCTTTCGCGAGGGAGATCCGGGGAGCTGTTTTTT. As protein: CASSYLSRGRSGELFF. Filled out from reference TRBV11-2 and TRBJ2-2, the complete variable domain reads EAGVAQSPRYKIIEKRQSVAFWCNPISGHATLYWYQQILGQGPKLLIQFQNNGVVDDSQLPKDRFSAERLKGVDSTLKIQPAKLEDSAVYLCASSYLSRGRSGELFFGEGSRLTVL.

This clonotype was seen more than once but under ten times. V usage is TRBV6-1 and J usage is TRBJ2-5; a weak D match, TRBD2 (5 bases). Germline CDR1 and CDR2: MNHNS and SASEGT. The CDR3 runs 14 residues. Trimming removed 1 base from V and 4 bases from J, with 10 bases in between. This chain's CDR3 is CASSEGGWRETQYF. The CDR3 region has the DNA TGTGCCAGCAGTGAAGGAGGGTGGAGAGAGACCCAGTACTTC.